Listed here are 5 T cell receptor beta chains from one sample, sequenced in a study of T cells in Graves' hyperthyroidism and ophthalmopathy. Amplification targeted TCR beta CDR3 regions from RNA transcripts. HTBI primers were the set used in a first-round RT-PCR of the TCR CDR3. TCRdb processed the multiplex PCR reads anew with MiXCR; each CDR3 protein has one entry. The repertoire holds roughly 840,000 distinct CDR3 sequences, with 38% as singletons. Sequences were obtained from blood. These receptors originate from a man aged 18 to 30 with Graves' hyperthyroidism.

The V and J genes are TRBV5-6 and TRBJ1-1; weak D call: TRBD1 (5 bases). This CDR3 is 14 amino acids long. V lost 4 bases and J 4 bases, leaving 14 bases between the germline ends. Germline CDR1 is SGHDT and CDR2 is YYEEEE. The CDR3 loop reads CASSQVNGATEAFF. The DNA for the CDR3 is TGTGCCAGCAGCCAAGTGAACGGGGCCACTGAAGCTTTCTTT.

The chain couples TRBV19 to TRBJ2-7; D unresolved. Germline lookup yields CDR1 LNHDA and CDR2 SQIVND (reference sequence). CDR3 size: 14 residues. The V end lost 4 bases, the J end lost 2 bases, and 12 bases lay between the germline ends. CDR3 amino acids: CASSTDPPTYEQYF. CDR3 coding DNA: TGTGCCAGTAGTACTGACCCACCCACCTACGAGCAGTACTTC.

DNA for the CDR3: TGTGCCAGTTTAGTACAGGGAGCGACTGAAGCTTTCTTT. Translated: CASLVQGATEAFF. The chain uses TRBV2 and TRBJ1-1; possible D gene TRBD1, 6 bases. The CDR3 spans 13 residues. V was trimmed by 9 bases and J by 5 bases, leaving 16 bases between them. The germline V gene encodes CDR1 SNHLY and CDR2 FYNNEI.

This clonotype was counted ten times or more. V is TRBV29-1 and J is TRBJ2-7; possible D gene TRBD1, 5 bases. The germline gives CDR1 SQVTM, CDR2 ANQGSEA. This CDR3 has 12 amino acids. V lost 6 bases to trimming and J lost 3 bases, with 12 bases between them. The CDR3 is CSVAMTDYEQYF. The CDR3 DNA sequence: TGCAGCGTCGCTATGACAGACTACGAGCAGTACTTC.

Many counts were recorded for this clonotype. This chain joins TRBV7-2 and TRBJ2-7, with 9 bases aligning to TRBD2. Per germline, CDR1 SGHTA and CDR2 FQGNSA. There are 15 residues in the CDR3. The trim removed 5 bases at V and 5 bases at J, leaving 10 bases unmatched. In DNA, the CDR3 is TGTGCCAGCAGCCTTAAAGCGGGAGGAAGCAACGAGCAGTACTTC. Translated, it gives CASSLKAGGSNEQYF.